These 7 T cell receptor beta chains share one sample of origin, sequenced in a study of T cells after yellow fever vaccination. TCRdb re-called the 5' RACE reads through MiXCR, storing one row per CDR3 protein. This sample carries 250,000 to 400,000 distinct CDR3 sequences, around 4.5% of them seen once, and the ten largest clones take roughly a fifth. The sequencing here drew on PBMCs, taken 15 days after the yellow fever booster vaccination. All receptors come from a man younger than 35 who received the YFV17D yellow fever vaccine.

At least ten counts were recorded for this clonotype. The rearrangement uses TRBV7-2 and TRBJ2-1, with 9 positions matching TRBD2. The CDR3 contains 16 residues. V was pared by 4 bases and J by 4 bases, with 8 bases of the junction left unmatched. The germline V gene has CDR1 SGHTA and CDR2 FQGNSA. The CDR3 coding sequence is TGTGCCAGCAGCTCGATTAGCGGGGGAGTTTACAATGAGCAGTTCTTC. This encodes CASSSISGGVYNEQFF.

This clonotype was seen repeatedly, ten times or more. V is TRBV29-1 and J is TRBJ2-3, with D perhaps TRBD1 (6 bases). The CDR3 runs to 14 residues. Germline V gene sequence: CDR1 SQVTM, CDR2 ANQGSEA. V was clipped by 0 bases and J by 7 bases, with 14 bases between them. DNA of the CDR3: TGCAGCGTTGAAGACCACAGGGTGGAGAATACGCAGTATTTT. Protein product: CSVEDHRVENTQYF.

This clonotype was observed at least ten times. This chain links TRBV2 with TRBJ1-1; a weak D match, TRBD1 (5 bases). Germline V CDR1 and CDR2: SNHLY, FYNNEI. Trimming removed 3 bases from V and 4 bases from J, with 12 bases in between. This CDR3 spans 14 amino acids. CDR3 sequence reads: CASSDRGVGTEAFF. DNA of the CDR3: TGTGCCAGCAGTGACAGAGGGGTGGGCACTGAAGCTTTCTTT.

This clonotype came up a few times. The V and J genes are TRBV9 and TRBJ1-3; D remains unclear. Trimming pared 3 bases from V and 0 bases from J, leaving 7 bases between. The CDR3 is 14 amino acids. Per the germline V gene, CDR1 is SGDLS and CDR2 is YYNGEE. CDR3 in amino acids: CASSGDPSGNTIYF. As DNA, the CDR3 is TGTGCCAGCAGCGGGGATCCCTCTGGAAACACCATATATTTT.

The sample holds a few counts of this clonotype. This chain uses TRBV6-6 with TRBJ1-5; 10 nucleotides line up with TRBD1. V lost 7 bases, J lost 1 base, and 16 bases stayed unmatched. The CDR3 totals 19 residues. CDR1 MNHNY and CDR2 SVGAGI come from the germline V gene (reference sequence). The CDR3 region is CASTNEGTGVRWSNQPQHF. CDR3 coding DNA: TGTGCCAGCACTAACGAGGGGACAGGGGTGAGGTGGAGCAATCAGCCCCAGCATTTT.

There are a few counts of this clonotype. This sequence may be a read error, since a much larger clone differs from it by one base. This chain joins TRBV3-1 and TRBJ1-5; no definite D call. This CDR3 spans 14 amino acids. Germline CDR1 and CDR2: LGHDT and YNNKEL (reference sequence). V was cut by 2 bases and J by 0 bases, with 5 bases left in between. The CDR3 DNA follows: TGTGCCAGCAGCCAACGGGGTAGCAATCAGCCCCAGCATTTT. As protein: CASSQRGSNQPQHF. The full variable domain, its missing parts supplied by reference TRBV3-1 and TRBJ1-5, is DTAVSQTPKYLVTQMGNDKSIKCEQNLGHDTMYWYKQDSKKFLKIMFSYNNKELIINETVPNRFSPKSPDKAHLNLHINSLELGDSAVYFCASSQRGSNQPQHFGDGTRLSIL.

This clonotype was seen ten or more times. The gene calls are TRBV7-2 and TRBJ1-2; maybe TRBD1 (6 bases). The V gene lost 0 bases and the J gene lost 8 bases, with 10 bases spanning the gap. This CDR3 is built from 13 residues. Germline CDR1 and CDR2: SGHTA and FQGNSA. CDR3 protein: CASSLARGLGYTF. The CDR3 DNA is TGTGCCAGCAGCTTAGCGCGGGGGCTCGGCTACACCTTC.